This T cell receptor beta chain appears in the sequencing data of a study of beta chain features in type 1 diabetes. On the study more broadly: Patients were similar to healthy donors in age and gender (as well as in cell yields). Study conclusions and caveats: Significant though moderate, a shortening of TCRB CDR3s appeared in all four CD4+ subsets of Type 1 diabetes patients.

Expressed TCRB transcripts were sequenced, since all the RNA that had been isolated was reverse transcribed. The repertoire was sequenced with immunoSEQ multiplex PCR; TCRdb's copy has only in-frame clones and lacks some. Altogether 200,000 to 250,000 clones are present, about a tenth being singletons, with the ten largest covering approximately 1.3%. Germline V gene lookup returns CDR1 SEHNR and CDR2 FQNEAQ (reference sequence). The CDR3 covers 13 residues. Trimming took 6 bases from V and 3 from J, leaving 9 bases between them. This clone was picked up many times. The antigen remains unidentified. Other DNA sequences of this sample code for an identical CDR3. The authors sorted CD4+ naive, central memory, regulatory and stem cell-like memory cells via CD45RO/CCR7/CD25/CD127/CD95/CD27.

The chain uses TRBV7-9 and TRBJ2-1; tentatively, D is TRBD2 (5 bases). The sequencing sample was made of central memory CD4+ T cells from blood. The TCR comes from a man aged 18 to 29 in good health. The CDR3 DNA reads TGTGCCAGCAGTCAAGGGAGCTACAATGAGCAGTTCTTC. Its protein product is CASSQGSYNEQFF.